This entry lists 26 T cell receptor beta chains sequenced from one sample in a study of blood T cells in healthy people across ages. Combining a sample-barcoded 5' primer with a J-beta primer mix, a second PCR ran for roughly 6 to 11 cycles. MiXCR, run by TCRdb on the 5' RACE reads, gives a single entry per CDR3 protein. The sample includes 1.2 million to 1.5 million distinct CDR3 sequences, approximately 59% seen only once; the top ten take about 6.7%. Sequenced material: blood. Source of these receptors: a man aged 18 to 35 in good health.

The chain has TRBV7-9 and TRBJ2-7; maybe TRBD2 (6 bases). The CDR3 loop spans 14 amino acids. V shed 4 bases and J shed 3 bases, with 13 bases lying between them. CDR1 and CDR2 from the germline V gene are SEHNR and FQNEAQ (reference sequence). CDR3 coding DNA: TGTGCCAGCAGCTCGGGACTGTCTAACTACGAGCAGTACTTC. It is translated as CASSSGLSNYEQYF.

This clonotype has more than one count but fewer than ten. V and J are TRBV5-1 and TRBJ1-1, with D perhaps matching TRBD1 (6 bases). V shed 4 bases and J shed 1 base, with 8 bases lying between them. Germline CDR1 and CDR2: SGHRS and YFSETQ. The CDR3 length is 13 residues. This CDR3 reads CASSGGQNTEAFF. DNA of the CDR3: TGCGCCAGCAGCGGGGGACAGAACACTGAAGCTTTCTTT.

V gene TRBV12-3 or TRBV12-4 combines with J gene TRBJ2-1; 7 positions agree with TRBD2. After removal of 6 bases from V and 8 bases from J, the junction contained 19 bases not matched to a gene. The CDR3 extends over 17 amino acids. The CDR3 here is CASSPPRKAGPLDEQFF. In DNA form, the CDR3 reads TGTGCCAGCAGCCCCCCTCGAAAAGCGGGGCCTTTGGATGAGCAGTTCTTC.

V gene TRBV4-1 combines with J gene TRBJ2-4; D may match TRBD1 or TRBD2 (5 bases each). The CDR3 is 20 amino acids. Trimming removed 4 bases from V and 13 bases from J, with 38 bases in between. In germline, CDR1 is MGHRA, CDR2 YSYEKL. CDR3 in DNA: TGCGCCAGCAGCCCTTTTGAAGGGCGGCCCTGGGGGTTGAGCTCCTACGGGCAGTACTTC. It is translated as CASSPFEGRPWGLSSYGQYF.

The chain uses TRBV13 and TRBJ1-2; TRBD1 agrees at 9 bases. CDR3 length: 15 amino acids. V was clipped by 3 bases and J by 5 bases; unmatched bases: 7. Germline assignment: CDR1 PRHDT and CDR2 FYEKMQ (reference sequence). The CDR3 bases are TGTGCCAGCAGCTTCGGGACAGGGACAGTTTATGGCTACACCTTC. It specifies CASSFGTGTVYGYTF. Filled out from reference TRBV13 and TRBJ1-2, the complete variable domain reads AAGVIQSPRHLIKEKRETATLKCYPIPRHDTVYWYQQGPGQDPQFLISFYEKMQSDKGSIPDRFSAQQFSDYHSELNMSSLELGDSALYFCASSFGTGTVYGYTFGSGTRLTVV.

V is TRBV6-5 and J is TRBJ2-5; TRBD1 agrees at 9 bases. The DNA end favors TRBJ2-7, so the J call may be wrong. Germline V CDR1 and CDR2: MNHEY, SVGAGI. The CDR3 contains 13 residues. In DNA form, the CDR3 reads TGTGCCAGTGGGACAGGGACCTCCTACGAGCAGTACTTC. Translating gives CASGTGTSYEQYF.

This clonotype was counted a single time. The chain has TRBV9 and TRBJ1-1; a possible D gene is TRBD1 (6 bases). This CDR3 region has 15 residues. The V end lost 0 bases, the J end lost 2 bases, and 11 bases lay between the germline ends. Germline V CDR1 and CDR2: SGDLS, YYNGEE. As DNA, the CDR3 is TGTGCCAGCAGCGTAGAGGCAGGGGTCAACACTGAAGCTTTCTTT. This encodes CASSVEAGVNTEAFF.

The CDR3: CASSSTGDGFSYEQYF. In nucleotides, the CDR3 is TGTGCCAGCAGCTCTACGGGGGACGGGTTCTCCTACGAGCAGTACTTC. The chain uses TRBV7-9 and TRBJ2-4; maybe TRBD2 (6 bases). The tail of the sequence fits TRBJ2-7 better, so the J call may be wrong. The CDR3 length is 16 residues. From germline, CDR1 is SEHNR and CDR2 FQNEAQ (reference sequence).

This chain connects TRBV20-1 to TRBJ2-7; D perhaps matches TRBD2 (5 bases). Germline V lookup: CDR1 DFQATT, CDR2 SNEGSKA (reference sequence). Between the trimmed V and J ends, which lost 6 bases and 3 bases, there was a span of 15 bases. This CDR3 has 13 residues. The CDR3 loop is CSAAEENGYEQYF. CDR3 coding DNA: TGCAGTGCGGCGGAGGAGAACGGCTACGAGCAGTACTTC.

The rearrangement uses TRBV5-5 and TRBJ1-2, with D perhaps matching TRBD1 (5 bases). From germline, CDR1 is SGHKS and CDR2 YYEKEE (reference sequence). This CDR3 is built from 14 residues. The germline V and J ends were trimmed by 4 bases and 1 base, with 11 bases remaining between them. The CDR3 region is CASSTWDLNYGYTF. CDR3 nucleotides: TGTGCCAGCAGCACCTGGGACCTTAACTATGGCTACACCTTC. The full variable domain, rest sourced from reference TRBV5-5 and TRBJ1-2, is DAGVTQSPTHLIKTRGQQVTLRCSPISGHKSVSWYQQVLGQGPQFIFQYYEKEERGRGNFPDRFSARQFPNYSSELNVNALLLGDSALYLCASSTWDLNYGYTFGSGTRLTVV.

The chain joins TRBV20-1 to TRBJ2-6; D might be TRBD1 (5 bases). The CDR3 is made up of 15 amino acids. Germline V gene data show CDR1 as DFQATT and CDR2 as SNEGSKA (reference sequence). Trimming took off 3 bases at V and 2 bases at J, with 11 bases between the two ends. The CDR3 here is CSASPRVAGANVLTF. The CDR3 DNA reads TGCAGTGCTAGTCCCAGGGTGGCTGGGGCCAACGTCCTGACTTTC.

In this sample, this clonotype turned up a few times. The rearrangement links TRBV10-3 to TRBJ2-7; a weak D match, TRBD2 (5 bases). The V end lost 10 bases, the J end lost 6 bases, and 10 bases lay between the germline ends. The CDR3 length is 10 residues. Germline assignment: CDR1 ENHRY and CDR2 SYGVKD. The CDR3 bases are TGTGCCACCGTGGGGAGCGAGCAGTACTTC. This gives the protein CATVGSEQYF.

This CDR3 reads CSARTLGNTIYF. The CDR3 region has the DNA TGCAGTGCTAGGACCCTAGGAAACACCATATATTTT. The chain joins TRBV20-1 to TRBJ1-3; no clear D gene. V was cut by 3 bases and J by 4 bases, with 7 bases left in between. The CDR3 has 12 amino acids. CDR1 is DFQATT, CDR2 SNEGSKA, per germline (reference sequence).

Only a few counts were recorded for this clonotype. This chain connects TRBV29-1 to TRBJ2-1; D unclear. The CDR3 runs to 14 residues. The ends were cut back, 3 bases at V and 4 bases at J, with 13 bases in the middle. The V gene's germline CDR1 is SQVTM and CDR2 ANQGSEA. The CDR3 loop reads CSVEPLTDYNEQFF. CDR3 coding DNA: TGCAGCGTTGAGCCCCTCACAGATTACAATGAGCAGTTCTTC.

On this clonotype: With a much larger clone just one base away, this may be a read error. This chain's CDR3 is CASSVRMGAAKNIQYF. For the CDR3, the DNA is TGTGCCAGCAGTGTGAGGATGGGGGCGGCCAAAAACATTCAGTACTTC. The rearrangement joins TRBV12-3 or TRBV12-4 to TRBJ2-4; D is possibly TRBD1 (6 bases). V was pared by 5 bases and J by 1 base, with 15 bases between. The CDR3 spans 16 residues.

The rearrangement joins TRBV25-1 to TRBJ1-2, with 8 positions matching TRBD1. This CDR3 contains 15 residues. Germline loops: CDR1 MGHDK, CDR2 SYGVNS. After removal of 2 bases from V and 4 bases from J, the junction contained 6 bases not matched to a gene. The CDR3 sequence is CASSEAGGDGYGYTF. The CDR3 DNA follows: TGTGCCAGCAGTGAAGCAGGGGGCGATGGCTATGGCTACACCTTC.

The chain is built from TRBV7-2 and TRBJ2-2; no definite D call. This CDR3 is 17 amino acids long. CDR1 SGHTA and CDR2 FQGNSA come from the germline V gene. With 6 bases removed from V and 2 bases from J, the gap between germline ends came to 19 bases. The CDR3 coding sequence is TGTGCCAGCAGGTTCCCAAGATGGATCCTAAACACCGGGGAGCTGTTTTTT. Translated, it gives CASRFPRWILNTGELFF.

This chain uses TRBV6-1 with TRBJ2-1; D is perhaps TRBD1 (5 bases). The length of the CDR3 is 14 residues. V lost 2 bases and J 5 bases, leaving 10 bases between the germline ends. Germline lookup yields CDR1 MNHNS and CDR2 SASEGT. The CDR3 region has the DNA TGTGCCAGCAGTGAATTCCAGGGTAACAATGAGCAGTTCTTC. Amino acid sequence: CASSEFQGNNEQFF.

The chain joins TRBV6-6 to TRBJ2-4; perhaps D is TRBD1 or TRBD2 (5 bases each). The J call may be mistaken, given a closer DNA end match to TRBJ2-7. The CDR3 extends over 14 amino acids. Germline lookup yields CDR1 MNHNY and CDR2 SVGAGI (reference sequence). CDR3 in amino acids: CASSLEGPDYEQYF. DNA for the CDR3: TGTGCCAGCAGTTTAGAGGGACCGGACTACGAGCAGTACTTC.

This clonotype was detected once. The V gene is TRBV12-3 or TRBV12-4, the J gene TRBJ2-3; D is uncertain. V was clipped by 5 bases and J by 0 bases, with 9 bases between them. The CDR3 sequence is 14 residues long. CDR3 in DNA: TGTGCCAGCAGTCAGGAAGCTAGCACAGATACGCAGTATTTT. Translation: CASSQEASTDTQYF.

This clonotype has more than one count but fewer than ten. For the CDR3, the DNA is TGCAGCGCGGCCTCACCCCAGGGGGTTAACTATGGCTACACCTTC. This encodes CSAASPQGVNYGYTF. The rearrangement uses TRBV29-1 and TRBJ1-2; 7 nucleotides line up with TRBD1. Germline trimming cut 7 bases from V and 1 base from J; bases unmatched to any gene: 12. Germline values: CDR1 SQVTM, CDR2 ANQGSEA. The CDR3 contains 15 residues. Variable domain in full (rest from reference TRBV29-1 and TRBJ1-2): SAVISQKPSRDICQRGTSLTIQCQVDSQVTMMFWYRQQPGQSLTLIATANQGSEATYESGFVIDKFPISRPNLTFSTLTVSNMSPEDSSIYLCSAASPQGVNYGYTFGSGTRLTVV.

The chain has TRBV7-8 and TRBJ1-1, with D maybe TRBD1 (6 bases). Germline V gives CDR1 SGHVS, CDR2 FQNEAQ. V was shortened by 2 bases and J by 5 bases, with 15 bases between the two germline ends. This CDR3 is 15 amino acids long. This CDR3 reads CASSLQGFGWTEAFF. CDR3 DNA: TGTGCCAGCAGCTTACAGGGGTTCGGTTGGACTGAAGCTTTCTTT.

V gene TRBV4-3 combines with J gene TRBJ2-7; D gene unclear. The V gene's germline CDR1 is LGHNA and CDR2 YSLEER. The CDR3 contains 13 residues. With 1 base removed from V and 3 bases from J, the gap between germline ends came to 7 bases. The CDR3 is CASSQAGDYEQYF. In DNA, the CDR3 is TGCGCCAGCAGCCAAGCAGGAGACTACGAGCAGTACTTC.

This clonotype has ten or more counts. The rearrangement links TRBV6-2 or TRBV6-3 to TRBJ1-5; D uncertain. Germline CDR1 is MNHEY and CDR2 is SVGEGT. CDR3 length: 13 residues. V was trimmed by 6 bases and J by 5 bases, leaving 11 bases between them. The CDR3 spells CASSLLPYQPQHF. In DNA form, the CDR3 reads TGTGCCAGCAGCCTTTTGCCCTATCAGCCCCAGCATTTT.

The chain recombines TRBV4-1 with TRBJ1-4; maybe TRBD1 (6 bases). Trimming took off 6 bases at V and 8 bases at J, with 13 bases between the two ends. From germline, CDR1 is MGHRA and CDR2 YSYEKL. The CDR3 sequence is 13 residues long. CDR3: CASREGTGEKLFF. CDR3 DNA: TGCGCCAGCAGGGAGGGCACAGGGGAAAAACTGTTTTTT.

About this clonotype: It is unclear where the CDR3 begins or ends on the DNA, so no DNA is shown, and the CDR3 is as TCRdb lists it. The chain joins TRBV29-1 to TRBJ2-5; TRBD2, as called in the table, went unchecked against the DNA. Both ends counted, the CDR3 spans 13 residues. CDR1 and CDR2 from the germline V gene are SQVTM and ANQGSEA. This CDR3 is CSVGLLERETQYF.